This is a list of T cell receptor beta chains from one sample in a study of blood T cell repertoires in COVID-19. Profiling relied on immunoSEQ multiplex PCR, and the TCRdb table lists in-frame clones only, not all of them. The sample carries around 39,000 clones, approximately 90% recorded once. Material: peripheral blood. The receptor set was obtained from a man aged 60-69 years with active COVID-19. Both conserved end residues are trimmed from each CDR3. A D gene is named only where the DNA matches it firmly. Part of the rows lack a size; the others show once, few, many or a class for expanded clones.

v_call d_call clone_size cdr3_aa
TRBV6-5 NA NA ASSYGGFSGNTIY
TRBV4-1 NA NA ASSQESQQVLLYTEAF
TRBV9 TRBD1 NA ASSGLGDRANYGYT
TRBV5-4 TRBD1 NA ASSPDRANEKLF
TRBV9 TRBD2 NA ASSVGLAGNIQY
TRBV29-1 TRBD2 NA SVEELGEGRSIQY
TRBV3-1/TRBV3-2 TRBD1 NA ASSPGQIGELF
TRBV18 NA NA ASSPRDNEQY
TRBV9 TRBD1 NA ASSARQGENSPLH
TRBV19 NA NA ASSIRAEGSYEQY
TRBV6-5 NA NA ASRGLERGTEQY
TRBV9 TRBD1 once ASSLRQGNGETQY
TRBV5-1 NA NA ASSLGQVLTGELF
TRBV11-2 TRBD2 NA ASSVGTSGSNEQF
TRBV6-2/TRBV6-3 NA NA ASSYSSTVTDTQY
TRBV4-1 TRBD2 NA ASSLGLAGGTYNEQF
TRBV10-2 NA NA ASSERSGNPRGYT
TRBV2 NA NA ASSETDYNEQF
TRBV2 TRBD1 NA ASNRQGAGEQY
TRBV19 NA NA ASSILPGSSYEQY
TRBV9 TRBD2 NA ASSTQAGGAGELF
TRBV12-5 NA NA ASGLDGTGLAF
TRBV7-2 NA NA ASSSRGGSRNTEAF
TRBV18 TRBD1 NA ASSPPRGLGTGVAYEQY
TRBV3-1/TRBV3-2 TRBD1 NA ASSQGTGKTEAF